This T cell receptor beta chain was identified during a study of PD-L1 blockade in urothelial cancer. Assay: immunoSEQ multiplex PCR; the TCRdb copy retains only in-frame clones and omits some. The sample contains roughly 45,000 clones, 70% to 90% of which appear only once. Trimming cost V 2 bases and J 7 bases, with 12 bases left between them. Germline lookup yields CDR1 SGHRS and CDR2 YFSETQ. CDR3 length equals 13 residues. The specimen was PBMCs, collected around atezolizumab (anti-PD-L1) treatment. The V gene is TRBV5-1, the J gene TRBJ1-1; no clear D gene. This receptor was taken from a man aged 60 to 75 with urothelial cancer. CDR3 nucleotides: TGCGCCAGCAGCTTAAGGGAGGGAATTGAAGCTTTCTTT. Translation gives CASSLREGIEAFF. The full variable domain, its missing parts supplied by reference TRBV5-1 and TRBJ1-1, is KAGVTQTPRYLIKTRGQQVTLSCSPISGHRSVSWYQQTPGQGLQFLFEYFSETQRNKGNFPGRFSGRQFSNSRSEMNVSTLELGDSALYLCASSLREGIEAFFGQGTRLTVV.